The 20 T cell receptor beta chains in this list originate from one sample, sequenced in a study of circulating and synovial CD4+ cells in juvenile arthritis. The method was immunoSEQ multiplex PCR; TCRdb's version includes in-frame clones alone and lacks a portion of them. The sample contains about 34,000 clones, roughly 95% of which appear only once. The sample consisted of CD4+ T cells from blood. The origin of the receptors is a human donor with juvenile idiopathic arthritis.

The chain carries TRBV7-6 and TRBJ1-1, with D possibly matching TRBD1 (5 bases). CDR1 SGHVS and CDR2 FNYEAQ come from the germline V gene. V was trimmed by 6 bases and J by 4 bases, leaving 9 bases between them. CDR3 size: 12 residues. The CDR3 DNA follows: TGTGCCAGCAGTCCCCAGGGCACTGAAGCTTTCTTT. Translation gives CASSPQGTEAFF.

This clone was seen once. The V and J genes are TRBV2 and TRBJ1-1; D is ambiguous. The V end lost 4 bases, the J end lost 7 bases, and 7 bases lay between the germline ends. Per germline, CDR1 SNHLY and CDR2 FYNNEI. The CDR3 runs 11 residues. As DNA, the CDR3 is TGTGCCAGCAGTGTGGGCCTTGAAGCTTTCTTT. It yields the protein CASSVGLEAFF.

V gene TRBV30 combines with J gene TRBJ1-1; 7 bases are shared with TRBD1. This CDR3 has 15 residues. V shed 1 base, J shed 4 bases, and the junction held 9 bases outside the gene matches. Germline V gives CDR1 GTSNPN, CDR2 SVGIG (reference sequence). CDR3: CAWSARTGTFTEAFF. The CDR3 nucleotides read TGTGCCTGGAGTGCCAGGACAGGAACATTCACTGAAGCTTTCTTT.

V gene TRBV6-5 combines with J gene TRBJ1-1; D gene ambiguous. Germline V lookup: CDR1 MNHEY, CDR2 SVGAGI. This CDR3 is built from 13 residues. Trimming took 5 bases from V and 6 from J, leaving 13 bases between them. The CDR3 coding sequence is TGTGCCAGCAGTCGCGGGAGGTCCGCTGAAGCTTTCTTT. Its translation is CASSRGRSAEAFF.

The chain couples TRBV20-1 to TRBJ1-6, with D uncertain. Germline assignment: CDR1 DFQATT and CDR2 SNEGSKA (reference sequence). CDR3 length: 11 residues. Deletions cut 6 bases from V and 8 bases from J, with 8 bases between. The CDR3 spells CSAGPDSPLHF. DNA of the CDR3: TGCAGTGCGGGCCCTGATTCACCCCTCCACTTT.

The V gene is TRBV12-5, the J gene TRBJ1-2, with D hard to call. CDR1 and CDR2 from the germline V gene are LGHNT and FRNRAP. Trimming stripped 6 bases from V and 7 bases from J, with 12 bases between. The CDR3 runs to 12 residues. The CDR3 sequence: CASGGNSRGYTF. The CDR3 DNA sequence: TGTGCTAGTGGCGGGAATTCGCGTGGCTACACCTTC.

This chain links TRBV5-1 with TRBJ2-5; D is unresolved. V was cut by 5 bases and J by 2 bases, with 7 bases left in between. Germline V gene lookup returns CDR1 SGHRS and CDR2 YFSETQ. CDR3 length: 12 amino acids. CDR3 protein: CASSIVQETQYF. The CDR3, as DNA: TGCGCCAGCAGTATAGTACAAGAGACCCAGTACTTC.

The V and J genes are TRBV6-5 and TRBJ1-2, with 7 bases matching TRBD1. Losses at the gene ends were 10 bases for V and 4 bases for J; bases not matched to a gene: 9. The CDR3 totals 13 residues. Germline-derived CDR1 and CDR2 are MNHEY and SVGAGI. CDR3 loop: CAICRGPGYGYTF. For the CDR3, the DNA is TGTGCCATCTGTAGGGGGCCGGGCTATGGCTACACCTTC.

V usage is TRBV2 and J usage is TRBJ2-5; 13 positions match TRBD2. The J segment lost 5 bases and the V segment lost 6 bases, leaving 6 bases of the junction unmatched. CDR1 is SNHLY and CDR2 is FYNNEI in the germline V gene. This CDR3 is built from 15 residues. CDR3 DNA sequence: TGTGCCAGCAGACCGACTAGCGGGGGGTTTGAGACCCAGTACTTC. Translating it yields CASRPTSGGFETQYF.

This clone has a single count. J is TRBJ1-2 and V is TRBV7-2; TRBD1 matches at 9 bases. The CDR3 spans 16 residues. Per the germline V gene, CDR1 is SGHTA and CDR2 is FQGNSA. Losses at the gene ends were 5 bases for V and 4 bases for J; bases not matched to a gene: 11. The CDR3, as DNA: TGTGCCAGCAGCCCCACGGTCGGGACAGGGTCCTATGGCTACACCTTC. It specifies CASSPTVGTGSYGYTF.

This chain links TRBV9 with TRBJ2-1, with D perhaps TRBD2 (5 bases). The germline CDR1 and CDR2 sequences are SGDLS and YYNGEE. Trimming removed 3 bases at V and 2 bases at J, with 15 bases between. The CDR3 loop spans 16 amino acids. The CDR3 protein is CASSAPWTGAYNEQFF. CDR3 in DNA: TGTGCCAGCAGCGCCCCCTGGACTGGGGCCTACAATGAGCAGTTCTTC.

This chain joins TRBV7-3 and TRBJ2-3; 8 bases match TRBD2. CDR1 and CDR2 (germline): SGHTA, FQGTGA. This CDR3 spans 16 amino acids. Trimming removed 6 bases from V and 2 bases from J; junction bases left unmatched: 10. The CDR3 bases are TGTGCCAGCAGTTCCTATGCGGGGGGTCTCACAGATACGCAGTATTTT. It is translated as CASSSYAGGLTDTQYF.

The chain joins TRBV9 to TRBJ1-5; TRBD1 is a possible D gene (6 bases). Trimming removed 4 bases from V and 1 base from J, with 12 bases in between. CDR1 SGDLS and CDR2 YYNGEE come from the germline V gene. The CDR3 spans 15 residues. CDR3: CASSLTGTSNQPQHF. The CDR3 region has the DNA TGTGCCAGCAGCCTAACAGGGACGAGCAATCAGCCCCAGCATTTT.

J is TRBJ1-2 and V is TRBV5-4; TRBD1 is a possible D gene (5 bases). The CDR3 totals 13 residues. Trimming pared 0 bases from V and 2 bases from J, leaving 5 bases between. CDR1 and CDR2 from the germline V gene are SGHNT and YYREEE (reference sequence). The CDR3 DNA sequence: TGTGCCAGCAGCTTGGGACAGAACTATGGCTACACCTTC. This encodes CASSLGQNYGYTF.

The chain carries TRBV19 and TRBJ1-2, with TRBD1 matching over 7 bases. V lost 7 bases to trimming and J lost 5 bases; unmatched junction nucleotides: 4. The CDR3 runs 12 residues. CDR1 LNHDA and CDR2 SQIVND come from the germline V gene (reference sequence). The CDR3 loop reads CASTTGEYGYTF. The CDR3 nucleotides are TGTGCCAGTACAACAGGGGAATATGGCTACACCTTC.

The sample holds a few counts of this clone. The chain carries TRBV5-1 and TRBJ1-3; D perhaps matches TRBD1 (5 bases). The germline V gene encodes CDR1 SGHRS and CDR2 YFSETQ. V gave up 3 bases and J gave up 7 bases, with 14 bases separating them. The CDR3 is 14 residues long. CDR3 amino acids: CASSSAPGRNTIYF. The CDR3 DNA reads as TGCGCCAGCAGCTCAGCGCCAGGGAGGAACACCATATATTTT.

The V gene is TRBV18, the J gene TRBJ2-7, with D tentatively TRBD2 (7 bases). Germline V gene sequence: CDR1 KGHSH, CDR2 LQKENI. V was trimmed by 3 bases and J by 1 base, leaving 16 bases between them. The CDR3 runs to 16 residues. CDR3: CASSPRQGGGSYEQYF. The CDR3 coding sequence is TGTGCCAGCTCACCTCGGCAAGGGGGGGGTTCCTACGAGCAGTACTTC. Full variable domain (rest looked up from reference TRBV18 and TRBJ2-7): NAGVMQNPRHLVRRRGQEARLRCSPMKGHSHVYWYRQLPEEGLKFMVYLQKENIIDESGMPKERFSAEFPKEGPSILRIQQVVRGDSAAYFCASSPRQGGGSYEQYFGPGTRLTVT.

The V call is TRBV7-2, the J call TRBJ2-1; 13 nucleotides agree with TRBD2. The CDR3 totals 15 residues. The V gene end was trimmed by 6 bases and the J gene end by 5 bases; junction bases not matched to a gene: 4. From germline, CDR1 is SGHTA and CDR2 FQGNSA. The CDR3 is CASSTSGGANNEQFF. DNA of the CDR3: TGTGCCAGCAGTACTAGCGGGGGGGCTAACAATGAGCAGTTCTTC.

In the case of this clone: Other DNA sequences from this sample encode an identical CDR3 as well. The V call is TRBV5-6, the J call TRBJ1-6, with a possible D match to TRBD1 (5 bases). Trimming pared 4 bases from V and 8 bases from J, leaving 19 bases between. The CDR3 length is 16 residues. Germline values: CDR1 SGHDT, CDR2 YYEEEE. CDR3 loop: CASSPSSRGWDSPLHF. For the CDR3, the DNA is TGTGCCAGCAGCCCTTCAAGTCGGGGGTGGGATTCACCCCTCCACTTT. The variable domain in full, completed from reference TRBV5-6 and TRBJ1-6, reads DAGVTQSPTHLIKTRGQQVTLRCSPKSGHDTVSWYQQALGQGPQFIFQYYEEEERQRGNFPDRFSGHQFPNYSSELNVNALLLGDSALYLCASSPSSRGWDSPLHFGNGTRLTVT.

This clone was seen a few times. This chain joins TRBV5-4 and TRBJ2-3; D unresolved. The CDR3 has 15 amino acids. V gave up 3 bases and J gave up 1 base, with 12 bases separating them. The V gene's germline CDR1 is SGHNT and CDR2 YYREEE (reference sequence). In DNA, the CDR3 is TGTGCCAGCAGCTCCCAGTTTATCGGCACAGATACGCAGTATTTT. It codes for CASSSQFIGTDTQYF.